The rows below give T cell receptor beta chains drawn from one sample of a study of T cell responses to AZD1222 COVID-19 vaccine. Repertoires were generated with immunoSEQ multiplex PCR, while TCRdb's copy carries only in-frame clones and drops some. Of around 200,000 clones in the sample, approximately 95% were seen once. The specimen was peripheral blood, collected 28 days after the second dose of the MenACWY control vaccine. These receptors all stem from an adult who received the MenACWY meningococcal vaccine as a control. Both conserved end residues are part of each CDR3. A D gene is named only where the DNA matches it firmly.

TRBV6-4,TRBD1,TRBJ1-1,CASSATRGETEAFF
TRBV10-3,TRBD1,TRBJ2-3,CAIRPGDRASNTQYF
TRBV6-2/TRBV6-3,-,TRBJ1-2,CASSYRGRPGYTF
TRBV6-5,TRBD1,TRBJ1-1,CASSYRQGWTEAFF
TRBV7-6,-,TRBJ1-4,CASSLWGEKLFF
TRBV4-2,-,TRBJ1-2,CASSQGGSHYGYTF
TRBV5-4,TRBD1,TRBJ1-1,CASSPGTGGALPEAFF
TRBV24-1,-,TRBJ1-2,CATSNSNYGYTF
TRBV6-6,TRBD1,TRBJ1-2,CASTETGDYGYTF
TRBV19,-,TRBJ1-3,CASSIDVRVGNTIYF
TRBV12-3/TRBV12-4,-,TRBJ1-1,CASSLMGNTEAFF
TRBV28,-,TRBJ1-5,CATGGADLRWPQHF
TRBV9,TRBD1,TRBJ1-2,CASSVAGTGLNGYTF
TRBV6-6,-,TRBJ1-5,CASRREGDNQPQHF
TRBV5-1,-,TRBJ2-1,CASSLNNNEQFF
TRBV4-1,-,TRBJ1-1,CASSLTQGVAEAFF
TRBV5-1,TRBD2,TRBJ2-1,CASSLGLAGVNEQFF
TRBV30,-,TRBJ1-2,CAWSDFTEFYGYTF
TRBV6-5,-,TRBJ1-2,CASSYGIRGGYTF
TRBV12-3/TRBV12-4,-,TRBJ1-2,CASSFGSYGYTF
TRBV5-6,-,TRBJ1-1,CASSLGTGYTEAFF
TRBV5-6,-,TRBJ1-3,CASSFGQGNTIYF
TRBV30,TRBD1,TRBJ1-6,CAWDRGGAAVALHF
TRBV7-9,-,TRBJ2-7,CASSFLGNEQYF
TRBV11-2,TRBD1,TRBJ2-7,CASSLRDRVLGEQYF
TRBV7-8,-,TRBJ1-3,CASSLGLASGNTIYF
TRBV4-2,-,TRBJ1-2,CASSQTDNYGYTF
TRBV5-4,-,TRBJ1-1,CASSLTQLNTEAFF
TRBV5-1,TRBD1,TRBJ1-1,CASSLGTGKGAEAFF
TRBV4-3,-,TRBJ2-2,CASSQDPWGAINTGELFF
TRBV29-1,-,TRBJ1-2,CSVSSDHYGYTF
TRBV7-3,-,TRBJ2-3,CASSPGGNLRDTQYF
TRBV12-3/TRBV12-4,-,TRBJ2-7,CASSSRFGEQYF
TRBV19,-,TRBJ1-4,CASSILEKLFF
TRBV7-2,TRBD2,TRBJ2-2,CASSPGGLAGGTGELFF
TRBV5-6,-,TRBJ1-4,CASSLSRGEKLFF
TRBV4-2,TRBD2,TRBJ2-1,CASSPLGLAEPNEQFF
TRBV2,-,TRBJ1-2,CASSGDGVNYGYTF
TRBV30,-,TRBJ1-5,CAWSVRGGQPQHF
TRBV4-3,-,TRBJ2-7,CASSHERGTPYEQYF
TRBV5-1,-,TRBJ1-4,CASSLGGSTNEKLFF
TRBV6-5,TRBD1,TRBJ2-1,CASSWDRGLVEQFF
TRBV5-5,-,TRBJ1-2,CASSLEGLPGYTF
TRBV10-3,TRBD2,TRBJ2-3,CAISERGDSDTQYF
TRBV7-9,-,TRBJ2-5,CASSEYRRQGETQYF
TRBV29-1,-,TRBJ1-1,CSVTDRTLGTEAFF
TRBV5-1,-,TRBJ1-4,CASSGWGGDEKLFF
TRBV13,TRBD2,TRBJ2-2,CASRQRGANTGELFF
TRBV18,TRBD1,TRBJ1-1,CASSPRGGRGMNTEAFF
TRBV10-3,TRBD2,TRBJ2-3,CAISEGRGTTDTQYF
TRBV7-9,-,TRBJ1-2,CASSKGTGYGYTF
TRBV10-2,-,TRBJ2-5,CASSGTLETQYF
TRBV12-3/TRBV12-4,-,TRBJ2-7,CASRTDSYEQYF
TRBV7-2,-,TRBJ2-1,CASSLEGGNEQFF